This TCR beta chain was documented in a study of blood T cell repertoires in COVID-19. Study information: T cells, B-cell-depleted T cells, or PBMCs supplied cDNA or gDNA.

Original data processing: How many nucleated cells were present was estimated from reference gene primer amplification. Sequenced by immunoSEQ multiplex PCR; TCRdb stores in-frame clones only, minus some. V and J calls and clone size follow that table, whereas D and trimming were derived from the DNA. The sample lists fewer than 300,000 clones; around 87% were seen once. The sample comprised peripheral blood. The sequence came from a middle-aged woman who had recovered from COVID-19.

The CDR3 nucleotides read TGCGCCAGCAGCTTGGACAGCATGAACACTGAAGCTTTCTTT. The encoded protein is CASSLDSMNTEAFF. The rearrangement uses TRBV5-1 and TRBJ1-1; D uncertain. Trimming removed 0 bases at V and 0 bases at J, with 6 bases between. CDR1 is SGHRS, CDR2 YFSETQ, per germline. This CDR3 comprises 14 residues.